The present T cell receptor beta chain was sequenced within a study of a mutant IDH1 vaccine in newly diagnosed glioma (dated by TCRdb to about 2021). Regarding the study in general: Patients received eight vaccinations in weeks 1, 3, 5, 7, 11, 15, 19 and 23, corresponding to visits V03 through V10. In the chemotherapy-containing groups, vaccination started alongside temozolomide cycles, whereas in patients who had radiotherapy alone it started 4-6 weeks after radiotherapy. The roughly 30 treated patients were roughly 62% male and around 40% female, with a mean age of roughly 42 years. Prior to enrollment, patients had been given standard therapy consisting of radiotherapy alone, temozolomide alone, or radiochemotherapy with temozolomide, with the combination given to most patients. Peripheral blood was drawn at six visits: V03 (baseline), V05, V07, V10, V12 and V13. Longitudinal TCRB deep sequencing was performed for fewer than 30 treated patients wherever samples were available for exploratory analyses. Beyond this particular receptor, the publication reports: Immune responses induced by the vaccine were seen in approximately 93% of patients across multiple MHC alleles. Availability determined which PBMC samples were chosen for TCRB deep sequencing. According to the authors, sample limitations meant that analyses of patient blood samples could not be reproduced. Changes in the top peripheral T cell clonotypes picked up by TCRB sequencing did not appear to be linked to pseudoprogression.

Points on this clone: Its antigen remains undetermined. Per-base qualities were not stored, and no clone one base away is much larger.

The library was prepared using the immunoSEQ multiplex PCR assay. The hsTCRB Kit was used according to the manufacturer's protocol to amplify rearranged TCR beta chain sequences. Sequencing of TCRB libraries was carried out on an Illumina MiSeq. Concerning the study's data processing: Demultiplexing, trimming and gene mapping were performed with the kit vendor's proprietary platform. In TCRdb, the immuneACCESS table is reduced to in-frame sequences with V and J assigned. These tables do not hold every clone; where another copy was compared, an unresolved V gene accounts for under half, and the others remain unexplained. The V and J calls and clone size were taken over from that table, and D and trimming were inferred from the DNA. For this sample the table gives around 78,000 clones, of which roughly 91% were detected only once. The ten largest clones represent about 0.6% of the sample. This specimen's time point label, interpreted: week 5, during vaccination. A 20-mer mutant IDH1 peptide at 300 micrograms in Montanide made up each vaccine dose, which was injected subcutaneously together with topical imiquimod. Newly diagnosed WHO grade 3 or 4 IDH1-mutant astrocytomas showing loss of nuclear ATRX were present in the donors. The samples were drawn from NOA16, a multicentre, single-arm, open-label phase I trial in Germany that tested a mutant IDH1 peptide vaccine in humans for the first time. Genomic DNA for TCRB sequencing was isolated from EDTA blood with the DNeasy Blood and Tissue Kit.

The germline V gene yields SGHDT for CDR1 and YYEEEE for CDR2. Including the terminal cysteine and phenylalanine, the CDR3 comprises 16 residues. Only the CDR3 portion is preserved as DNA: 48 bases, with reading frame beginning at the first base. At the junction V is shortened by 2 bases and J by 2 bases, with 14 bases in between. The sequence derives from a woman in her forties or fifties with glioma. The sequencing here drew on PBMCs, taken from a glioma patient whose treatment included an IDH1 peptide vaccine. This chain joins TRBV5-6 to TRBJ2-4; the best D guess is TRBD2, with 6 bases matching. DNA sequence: TGTGCCAGCAGCTTAGGGCAGGAGGGGACCAAAAACATTCAGTACTTC. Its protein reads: CASSLGQEGTKNIQYF.